This T cell receptor beta chain was documented in a study of blood T cell repertoires in COVID-19. This CDR3 has 13 amino acids. Germline V lookup: CDR1 SGHDT, CDR2 YYEEEE. V was pared by 4 bases and J by 3 bases, with 11 bases between. Produced via immunoSEQ multiplex PCR; TCRdb's table is partial and in-frame only. The table has around 250,000 clones, around 87% seen once. The sequenced sample was peripheral blood. This chain uses TRBV5-6 with TRBJ2-7, with TRBD1 as a possible D gene (6 bases). The sequence was collected from an older woman with COVID-19, enrolled during active disease. The chain's CDR3 is CASSVGTNYEQYF. The CDR3 DNA is TGTGCCAGCAGCGTCGGGACAAACTACGAGCAGTACTTC.